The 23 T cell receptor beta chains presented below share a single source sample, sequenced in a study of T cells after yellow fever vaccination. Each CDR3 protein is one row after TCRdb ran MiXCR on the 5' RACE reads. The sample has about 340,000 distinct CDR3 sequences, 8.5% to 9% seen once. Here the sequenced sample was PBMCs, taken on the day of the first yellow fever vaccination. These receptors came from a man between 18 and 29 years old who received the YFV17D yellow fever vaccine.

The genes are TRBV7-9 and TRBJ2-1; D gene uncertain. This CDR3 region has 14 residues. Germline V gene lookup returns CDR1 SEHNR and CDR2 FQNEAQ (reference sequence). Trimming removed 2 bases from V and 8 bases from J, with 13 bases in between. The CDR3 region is CASSLCLSGYEQFF. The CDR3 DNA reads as TGTGCCAGCAGCTTATGCCTCTCGGGCTATGAGCAGTTCTTC.

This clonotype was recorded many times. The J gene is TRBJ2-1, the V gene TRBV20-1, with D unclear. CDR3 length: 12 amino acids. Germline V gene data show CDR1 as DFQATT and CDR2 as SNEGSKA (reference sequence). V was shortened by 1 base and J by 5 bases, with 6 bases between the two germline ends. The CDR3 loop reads CSARGLNNEQFF. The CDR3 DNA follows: TGCAGTGCTAGAGGCCTGAACAATGAGCAGTTCTTC.

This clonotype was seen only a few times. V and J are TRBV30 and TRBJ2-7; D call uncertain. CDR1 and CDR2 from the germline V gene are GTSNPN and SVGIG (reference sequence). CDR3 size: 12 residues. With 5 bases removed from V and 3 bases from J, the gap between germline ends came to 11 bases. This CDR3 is CAWSQVGYEQYF. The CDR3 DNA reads TGTGCCTGGTCGCAGGTTGGCTACGAGCAGTACTTC. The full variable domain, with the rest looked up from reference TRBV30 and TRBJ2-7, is SQTIHQWPATLVQPVGSPLSLECTVEGTSNPNLYWYRQAAGRGLQLLFYSVGIGQISSEVPQNLSASRPQDRQFILSSKKLLLSDSGFYLCAWSQVGYEQYFGPGTRLTVT.

The CDR3 region has the DNA TGTGCCAGCAGTTTCTCCTCGGACCTCTCCTACGAGCAGTACGTC. It is translated as CASSFSSDLSYEQYV. The rearrangement links TRBV7-8 to TRBJ2-7, with no clear D. The germline V gene has CDR1 SGHVS and CDR2 FQNEAQ. This CDR3 is built from 15 residues. The V and J ends lost 6 bases and 0 bases respectively, with 15 bases between them.

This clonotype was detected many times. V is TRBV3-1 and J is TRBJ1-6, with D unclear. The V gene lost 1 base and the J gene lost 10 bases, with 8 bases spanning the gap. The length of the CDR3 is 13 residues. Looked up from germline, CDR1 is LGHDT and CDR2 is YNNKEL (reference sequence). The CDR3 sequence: CASSQGSESPLHF. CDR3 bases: TGTGCCAGCAGCCAAGGTTCCGAATCACCCCTCCACTTT.

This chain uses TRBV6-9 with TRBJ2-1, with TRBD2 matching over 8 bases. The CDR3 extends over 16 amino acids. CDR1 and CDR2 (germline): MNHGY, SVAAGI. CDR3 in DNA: TGTGGGGCCTGTTATTTAGGGCTAGCGGGCGAGAGGGAGCAGTTCTTC. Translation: CGACYLGLAGEREQFF.

The CDR3 spells CASSYVGQGDGYTF. The CDR3 DNA reads as TGTGCCAGCAGTTATGTGGGACAGGGGGATGGCTACACCTTC. The rearrangement uses TRBV6-5 and TRBJ1-2; 11 positions match TRBD1. Unmatched junction bases numbered 3, after V lost 3 bases and J lost 6 bases. Germline-derived CDR1 and CDR2 are MNHEY and SVGAGI. This CDR3 region has 14 residues.

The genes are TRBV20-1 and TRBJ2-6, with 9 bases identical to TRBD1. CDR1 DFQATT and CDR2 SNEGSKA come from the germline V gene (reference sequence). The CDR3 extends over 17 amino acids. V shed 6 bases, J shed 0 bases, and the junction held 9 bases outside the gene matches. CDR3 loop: CSATPGTGNSGANVLTF. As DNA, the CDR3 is TGCAGTGCCACTCCCGGGACAGGGAACTCTGGGGCCAACGTCCTGACTTTC.

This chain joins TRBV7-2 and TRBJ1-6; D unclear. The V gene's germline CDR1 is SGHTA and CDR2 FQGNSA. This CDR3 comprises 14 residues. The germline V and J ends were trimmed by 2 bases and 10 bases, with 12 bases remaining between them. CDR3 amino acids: CASSLRAVGSPLHF. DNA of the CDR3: TGTGCCAGCAGCTTAAGGGCAGTTGGCTCACCCCTCCACTTT. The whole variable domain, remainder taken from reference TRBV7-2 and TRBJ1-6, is GAGVSQSPSNKVTEKGKDVELRCDPISGHTALYWYRQSLGQGLEFLIYFQGNSAPDKSGLPSDRFSAERTGGSVSTLTIQRTQQEDSAVYLCASSLRAVGSPLHFGNGTRLTVT.

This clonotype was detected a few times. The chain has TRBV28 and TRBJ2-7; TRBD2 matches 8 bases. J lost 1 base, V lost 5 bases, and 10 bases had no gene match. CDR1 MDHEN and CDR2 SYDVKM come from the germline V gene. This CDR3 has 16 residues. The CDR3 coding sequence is TGTGCCAGCAGTCCTCGGGGGGGAGCGAGGTCCTACGAGCAGTACGTC. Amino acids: CASSPRGGARSYEQYV.

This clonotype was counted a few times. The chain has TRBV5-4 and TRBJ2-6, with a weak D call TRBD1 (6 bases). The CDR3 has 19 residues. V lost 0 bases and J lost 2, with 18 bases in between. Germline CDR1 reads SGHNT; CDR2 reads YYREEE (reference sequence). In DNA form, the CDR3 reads TGTGCCAGCAGCTTGGGAGGTTGGGGGCGATTCGCTGGGGCCAACGTCCTGACTTTC. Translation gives CASSLGGWGRFAGANVLTF.

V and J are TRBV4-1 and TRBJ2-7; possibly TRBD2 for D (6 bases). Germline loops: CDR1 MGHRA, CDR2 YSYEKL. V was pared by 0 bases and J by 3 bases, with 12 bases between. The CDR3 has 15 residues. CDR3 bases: TGCGCCAGCAGCCAAGAGGGGAGGATAGTCTACGAGCAGTACTTC. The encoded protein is CASSQEGRIVYEQYF.

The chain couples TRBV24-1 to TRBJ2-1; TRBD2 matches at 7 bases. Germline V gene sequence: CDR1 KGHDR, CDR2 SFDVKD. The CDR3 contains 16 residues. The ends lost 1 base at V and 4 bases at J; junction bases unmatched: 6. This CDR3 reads CATSDFGRGNYNEQFF. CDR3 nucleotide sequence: TGTGCCACCAGTGATTTCGGGCGGGGGAATTACAATGAGCAGTTCTTC.

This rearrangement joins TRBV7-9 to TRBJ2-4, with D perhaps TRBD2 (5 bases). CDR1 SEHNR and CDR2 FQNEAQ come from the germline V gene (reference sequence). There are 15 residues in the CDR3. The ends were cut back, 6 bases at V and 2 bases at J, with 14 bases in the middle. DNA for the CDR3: TGTGCCAGCAGTTTGCTTCTAGCTCCCAAAAACATTCAGTACTTC. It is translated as CASSLLLAPKNIQYF.

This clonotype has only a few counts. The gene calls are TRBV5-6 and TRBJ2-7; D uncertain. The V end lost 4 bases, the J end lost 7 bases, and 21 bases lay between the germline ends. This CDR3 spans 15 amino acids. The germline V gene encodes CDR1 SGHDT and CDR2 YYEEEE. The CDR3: CASSGNPDRSWEQYF. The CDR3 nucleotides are TGTGCCAGCAGCGGGAACCCGGATCGGTCGTGGGAGCAGTACTTC.

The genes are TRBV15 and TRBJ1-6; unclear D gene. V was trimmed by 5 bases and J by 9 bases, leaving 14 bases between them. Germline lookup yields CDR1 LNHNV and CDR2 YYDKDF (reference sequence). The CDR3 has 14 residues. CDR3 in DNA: TGTGCCACCAGCGTCGACCTAGGCTCTTCACCCCTCCACTTT. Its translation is CATSVDLGSSPLHF.

As DNA, the CDR3 is TGTGCCAGCAGCTGGACTAGCTTCACCCAGTTCTTC. Its translation is CASSWTSFTQFF. V gene TRBV7-2 combines with J gene TRBJ2-1; 8 bases are shared with TRBD2. The CDR3 extends over 12 amino acids. V lost 4 bases, J lost 13 bases, and 6 bases stayed unmatched. Germline V lookup: CDR1 SGHTA, CDR2 FQGNSA. The entire variable domain, with the rest obtained from reference TRBV7-2 and TRBJ2-1, is as follows: GAGVSQSPSNKVTEKGKDVELRCDPISGHTALYWYRQSLGQGLEFLIYFQGNSAPDKSGLPSDRFSAERTGGSVSTLTIQRTQQEDSAVYLCASSWTSFTQFFGPGTRLTVL.

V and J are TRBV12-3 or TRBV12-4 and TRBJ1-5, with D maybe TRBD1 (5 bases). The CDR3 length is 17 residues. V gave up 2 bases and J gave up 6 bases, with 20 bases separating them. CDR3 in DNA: TGTGCCAGCAGTTTAAAGTTTGCTAGGGGAACCCGTCAGCCCCAGCATTTT. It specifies CASSLKFARGTRQPQHF.

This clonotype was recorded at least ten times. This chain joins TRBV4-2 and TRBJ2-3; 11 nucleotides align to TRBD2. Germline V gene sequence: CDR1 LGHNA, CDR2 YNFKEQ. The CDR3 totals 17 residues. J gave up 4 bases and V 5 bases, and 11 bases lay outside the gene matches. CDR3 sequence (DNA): TGTGCCAGCAGCATAACGCCAACTAGCGGGGGATCAGATACGCAGTATTTT. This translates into CASSITPTSGGSDTQYF.

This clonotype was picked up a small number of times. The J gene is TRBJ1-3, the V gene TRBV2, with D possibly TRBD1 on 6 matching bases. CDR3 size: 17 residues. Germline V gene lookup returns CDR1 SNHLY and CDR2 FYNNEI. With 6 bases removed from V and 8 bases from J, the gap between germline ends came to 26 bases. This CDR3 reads CASSLPQGGYGDDTIYF. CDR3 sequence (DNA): TGTGCCAGCAGCCTACCACAGGGAGGGTATGGTGATGACACCATATATTTT.

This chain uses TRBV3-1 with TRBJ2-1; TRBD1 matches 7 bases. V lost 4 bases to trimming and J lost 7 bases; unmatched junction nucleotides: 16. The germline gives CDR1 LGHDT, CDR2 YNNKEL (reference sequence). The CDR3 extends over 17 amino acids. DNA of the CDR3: TGTGCCAGCAGCCCCATAATCGGACAGGCGGGTCCAAATGAGCAGTTCTTC. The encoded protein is CASSPIIGQAGPNEQFF.

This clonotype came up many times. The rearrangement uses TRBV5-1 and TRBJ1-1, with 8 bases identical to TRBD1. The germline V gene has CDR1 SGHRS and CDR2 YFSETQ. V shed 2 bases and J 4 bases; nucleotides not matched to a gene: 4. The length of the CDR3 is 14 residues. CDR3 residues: CASSFGQGGTEAFF. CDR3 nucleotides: TGCGCCAGCAGCTTTGGACAGGGCGGCACTGAAGCTTTCTTT.

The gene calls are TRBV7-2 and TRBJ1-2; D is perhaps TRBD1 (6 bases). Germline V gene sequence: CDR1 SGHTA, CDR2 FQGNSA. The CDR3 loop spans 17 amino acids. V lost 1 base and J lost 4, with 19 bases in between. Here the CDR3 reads CASSLGGPTGLVYGYTF. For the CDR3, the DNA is TGTGCCAGCAGCTTAGGGGGGCCTACAGGGTTGGTCTATGGCTACACCTTC.